This TCR beta chain was captured by sequencing in a study of blood T cell repertoires in COVID-19. Study background: The cDNA or gDNA used as material had been derived from T cells, B-cell-depleted T cells, or PBMCs.

In the original workflow: Using reference gene primer amplification, nucleated cell counts were estimated. Generated by immunoSEQ multiplex PCR, the TCRdb table keeps only in-frame clones and is missing some. Clonal size and the V and J genes are those of that table, whereas D and trimming came from the DNA. This repertoire shows about 130,000 clones, around 85% found once; its top ten account for 3.2%. This CDR3 spans 14 amino acids. Per the germline V gene, CDR1 is LGHNA and CDR2 is YSLEER. Between the trimmed V and J ends, which lost 1 base and 5 bases, there was a span of 8 bases. J is TRBJ1-4 and V is TRBV4-3; D may be TRBD1 (5 bases). The sequenced material came from peripheral blood. The clonotype originates from a woman aged 80 or older with COVID-19, enrolled during active disease. The DNA of the CDR3 is TGCGCCAGCAGCCAAGTTGCAGGGAATGAAAAACTGTTTTTT. It specifies CASSQVAGNEKLFF.